The T cell receptor beta chain under discussion was sequenced for a study of T-cell reconstitution after alpha-beta-depleted transplantation in children. General study findings and limits: For some patients, TCRbeta diversity was high at day 60 because of recipient T cells and thymic progenitors that survived.

In this sample, this clonotype turned up many times. Its specificity is unknown. A library of TCRbeta sequences, prepared with unique molecular identifiers, was generated. MiXCR, run by TCRdb on the PCR reads, gives a single entry per CDR3 protein. The sample has around 250,000 distinct CDR3 sequences, about a quarter seen once. The sample here was PBMCs, taken before TCRalphabeta/CD19-depleted stem cell transplant. This TCR was recovered from a girl aged 2 to 10 with Fanconi anemia, due to receive a stem cell transplant.

This CDR3 reads CSARDTGTGVYEAFF. DNA for the CDR3: TGCAGTGCTAGAGATACAGGGACAGGGGTTTATGAAGCTTTCTTT. The chain employs TRBV20-1 and TRBJ1-1, with 10 positions matching TRBD1. The V gene end was trimmed by 0 bases and the J gene end by 7 bases; junction bases not matched to a gene: 8. Germline-derived CDR1 and CDR2 are DFQATT and SNEGSKA (reference sequence). The CDR3 spans 15 residues.